This T cell receptor (beta chain) was retrieved from a study of T cell changes during pregnancy in multiple sclerosis. This clone was detected once. Germline CDR1 reads ENHRY; CDR2 reads SYGVKD. Trimming cost V 2 bases and J 6 bases, with 13 bases left between them. The CDR3 runs to 14 residues. The method was immunoSEQ multiplex PCR; TCRdb's version includes in-frame clones alone and lacks a portion of them. The top ten hold around 1% of the sample, which has about 47,000 clones, more than 85% seen once. The V and J genes are TRBV10-3 and TRBJ1-2, with D maybe TRBD1 (5 bases). Sequences were derived from peripheral blood, sampled after pregnancy. This clonotype was sampled from a female donor with multiple sclerosis, enrolled in a pregnancy study. The CDR3 coding sequence is TGTGCCATCAGTGAGGGGGGACTTCCTCATGGCTACACCTTC. It codes for CAISEGGLPHGYTF.